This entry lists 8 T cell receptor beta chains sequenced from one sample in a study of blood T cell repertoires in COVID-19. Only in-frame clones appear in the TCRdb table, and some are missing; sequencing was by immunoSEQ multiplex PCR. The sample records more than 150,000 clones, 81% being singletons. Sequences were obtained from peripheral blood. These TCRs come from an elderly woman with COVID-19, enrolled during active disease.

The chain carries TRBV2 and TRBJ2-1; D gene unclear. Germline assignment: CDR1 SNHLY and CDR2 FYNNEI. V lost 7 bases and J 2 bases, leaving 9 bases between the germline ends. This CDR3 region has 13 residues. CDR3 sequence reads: CASNPIPYNEQFF. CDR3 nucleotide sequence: TGTGCCAGCAACCCTATCCCCTACAATGAGCAGTTCTTC.

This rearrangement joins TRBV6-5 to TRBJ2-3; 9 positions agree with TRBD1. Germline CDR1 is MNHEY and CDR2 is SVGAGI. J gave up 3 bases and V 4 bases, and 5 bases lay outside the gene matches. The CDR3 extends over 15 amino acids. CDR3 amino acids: CASSSTGGETDTQYF. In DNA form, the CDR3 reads TGTGCCAGCAGTTCCACAGGGGGCGAGACAGATACGCAGTATTTT.

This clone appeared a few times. The CDR3 spells CATSGGQGASPSTDTQYF. The CDR3 nucleotides are TGTGCCACCAGCGGGGGACAGGGGGCCTCTCCGTCCACAGATACGCAGTATTTT. The rearrangement uses TRBV15 and TRBJ2-3; 12 nucleotides align to TRBD1. V lost 5 bases to trimming and J lost 2 bases; unmatched junction nucleotides: 11. Germline assignment: CDR1 LNHNV and CDR2 YYDKDF (reference sequence). The CDR3 is made up of 18 amino acids.

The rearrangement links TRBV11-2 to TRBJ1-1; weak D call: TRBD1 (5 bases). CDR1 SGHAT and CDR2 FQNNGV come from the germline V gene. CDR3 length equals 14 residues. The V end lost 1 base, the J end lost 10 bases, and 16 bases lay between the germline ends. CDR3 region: CASSLGRGGGGAFF. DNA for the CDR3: TGTGCCAGCAGCTTAGGTCGGGGGGGAGGAGGAGCTTTCTTT.

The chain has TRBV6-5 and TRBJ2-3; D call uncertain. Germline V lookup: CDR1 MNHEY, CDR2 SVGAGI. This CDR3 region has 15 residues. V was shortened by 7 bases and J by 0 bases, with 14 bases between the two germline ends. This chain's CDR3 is CASTLAPISTDTQYF. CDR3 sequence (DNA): TGTGCCAGCACCTTAGCACCGATAAGCACAGATACGCAGTATTTT.

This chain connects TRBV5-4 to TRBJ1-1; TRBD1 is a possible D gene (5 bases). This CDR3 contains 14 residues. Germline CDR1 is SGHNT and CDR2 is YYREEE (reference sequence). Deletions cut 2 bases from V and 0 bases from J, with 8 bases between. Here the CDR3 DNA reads TGTGCCAGCAGCTTTTCAGGGATGAACACTGAAGCTTTCTTT. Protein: CASSFSGMNTEAFF.

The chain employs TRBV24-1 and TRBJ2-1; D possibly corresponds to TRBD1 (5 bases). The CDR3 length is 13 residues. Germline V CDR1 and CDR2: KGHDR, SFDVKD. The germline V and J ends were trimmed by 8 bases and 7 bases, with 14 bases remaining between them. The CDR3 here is CATTPPGKNEQFF. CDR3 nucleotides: TGTGCCACCACTCCGCCAGGGAAGAATGAGCAGTTCTTC.

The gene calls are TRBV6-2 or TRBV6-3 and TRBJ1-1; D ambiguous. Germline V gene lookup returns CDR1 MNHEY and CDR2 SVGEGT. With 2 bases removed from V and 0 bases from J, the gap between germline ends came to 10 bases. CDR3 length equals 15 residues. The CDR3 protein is CASSYRGNLNTEAFF. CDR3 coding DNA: TGTGCCAGCAGTTACCGGGGAAATCTGAACACTGAAGCTTTCTTT.